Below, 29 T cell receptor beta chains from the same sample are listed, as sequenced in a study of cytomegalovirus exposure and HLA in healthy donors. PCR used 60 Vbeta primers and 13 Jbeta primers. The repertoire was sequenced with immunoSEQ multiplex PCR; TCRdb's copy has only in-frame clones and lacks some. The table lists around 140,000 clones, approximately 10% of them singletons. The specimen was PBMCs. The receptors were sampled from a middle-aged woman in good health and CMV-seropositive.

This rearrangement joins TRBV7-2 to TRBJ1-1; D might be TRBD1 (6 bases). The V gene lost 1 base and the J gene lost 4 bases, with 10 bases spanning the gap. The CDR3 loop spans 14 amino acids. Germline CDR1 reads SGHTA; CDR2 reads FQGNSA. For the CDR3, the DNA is TGTGCCAGCAGCTTAGGGGGGACAAGCACTGAAGCTTTCTTT. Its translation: CASSLGGTSTEAFF.

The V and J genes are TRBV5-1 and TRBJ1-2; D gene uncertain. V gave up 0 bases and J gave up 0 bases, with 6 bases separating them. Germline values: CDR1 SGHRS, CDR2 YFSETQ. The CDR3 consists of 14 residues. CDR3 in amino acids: CASSLDSTNYGYTF. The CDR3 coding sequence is TGCGCCAGCAGCTTGGACAGCACTAACTATGGCTACACCTTC.

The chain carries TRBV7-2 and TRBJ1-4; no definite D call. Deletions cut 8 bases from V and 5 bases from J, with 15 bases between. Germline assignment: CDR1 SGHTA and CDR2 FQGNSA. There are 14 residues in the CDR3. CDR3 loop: CASGQWAMNEKLFF. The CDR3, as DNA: TGTGCCAGCGGCCAGTGGGCAATGAATGAAAAACTGTTTTTT.

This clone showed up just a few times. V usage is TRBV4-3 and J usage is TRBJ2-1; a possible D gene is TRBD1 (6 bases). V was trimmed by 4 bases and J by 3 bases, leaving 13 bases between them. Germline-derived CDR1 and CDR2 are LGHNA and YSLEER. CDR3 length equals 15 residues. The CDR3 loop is CASSPDRALYNEQFF. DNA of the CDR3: TGCGCCAGCAGCCCGGACAGAGCCCTCTACAATGAGCAGTTCTTC.

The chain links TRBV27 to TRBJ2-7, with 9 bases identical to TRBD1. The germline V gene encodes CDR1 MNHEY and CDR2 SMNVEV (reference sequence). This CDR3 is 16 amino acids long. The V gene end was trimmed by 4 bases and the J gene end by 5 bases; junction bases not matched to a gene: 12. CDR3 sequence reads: CASSSIPGTGRDEQYF. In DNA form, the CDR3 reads TGTGCCAGCAGTTCGATCCCCGGGACAGGGCGCGACGAGCAGTACTTC.

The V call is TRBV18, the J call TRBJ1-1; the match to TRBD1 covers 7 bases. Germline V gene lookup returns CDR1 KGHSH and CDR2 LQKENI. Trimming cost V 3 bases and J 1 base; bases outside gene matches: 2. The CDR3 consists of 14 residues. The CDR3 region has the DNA TGTGCCAGCTCACCGGGACAGAGGAACACTGAAGCTTTCTTT. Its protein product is CASSPGQRNTEAFF.

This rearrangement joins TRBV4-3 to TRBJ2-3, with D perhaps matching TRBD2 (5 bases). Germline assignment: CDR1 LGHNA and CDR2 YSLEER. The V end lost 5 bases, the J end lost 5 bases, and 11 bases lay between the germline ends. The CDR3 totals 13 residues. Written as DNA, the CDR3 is TGCGCCAGCAGCTCAAGCGAGGGAGATACGCAGTATTTT. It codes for CASSSSEGDTQYF.

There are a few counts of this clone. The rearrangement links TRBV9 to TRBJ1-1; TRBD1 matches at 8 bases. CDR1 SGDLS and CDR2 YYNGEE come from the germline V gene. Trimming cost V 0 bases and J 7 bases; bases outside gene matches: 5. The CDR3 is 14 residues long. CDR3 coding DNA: TGTGCCAGCAGCGTAGCTGCAGGGGGCGGTGAAGCTTTCTTT. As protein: CASSVAAGGGEAFF.

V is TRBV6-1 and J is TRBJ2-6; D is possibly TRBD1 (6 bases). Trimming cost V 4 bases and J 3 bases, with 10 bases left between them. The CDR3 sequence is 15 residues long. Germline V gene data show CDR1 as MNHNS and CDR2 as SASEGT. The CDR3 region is CASSAHRVGANVLTF. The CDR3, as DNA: TGTGCCAGCAGTGCCCACAGGGTTGGGGCCAACGTCCTGACTTTC.

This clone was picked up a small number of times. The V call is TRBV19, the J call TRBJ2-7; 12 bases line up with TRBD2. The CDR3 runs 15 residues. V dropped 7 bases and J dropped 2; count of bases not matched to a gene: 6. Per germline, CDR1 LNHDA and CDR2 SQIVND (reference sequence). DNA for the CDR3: TGTGCCAGTACCCTGACTAGCGGGGGAACCTACGAGCAGTACTTC. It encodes CASTLTSGGTYEQYF. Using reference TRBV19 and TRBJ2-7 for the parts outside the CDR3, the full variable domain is DGGITQSPKYLFRKEGQNVTLSCEQNLNHDAMYWYRQDPGQGLRLIYYSQIVNDFQKGDIAEGYSVSREKKESFPLTVTSAQKNPTAFYLCASTLTSGGTYEQYFGPGTRLTVT.

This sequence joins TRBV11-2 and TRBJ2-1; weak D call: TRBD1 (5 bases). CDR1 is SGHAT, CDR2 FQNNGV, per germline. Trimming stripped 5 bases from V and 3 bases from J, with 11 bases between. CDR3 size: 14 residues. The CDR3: CASSKSGIYNEQFF. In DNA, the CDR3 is TGTGCCAGCAGCAAATCAGGGATCTACAATGAGCAGTTCTTC.

Here the CDR3 reads CASQGSFGTNEKLFF. CDR3 sequence (DNA): TGTGCCAGCCAGGGATCCTTCGGGACTAATGAAAAACTGTTTTTT. This rearrangement joins TRBV6-5 to TRBJ1-4; maybe TRBD1 (5 bases). CDR1 is MNHEY, CDR2 SVGAGI, per germline. With 8 bases removed from V and 2 bases from J, the gap between germline ends came to 15 bases. The length of the CDR3 is 15 residues.

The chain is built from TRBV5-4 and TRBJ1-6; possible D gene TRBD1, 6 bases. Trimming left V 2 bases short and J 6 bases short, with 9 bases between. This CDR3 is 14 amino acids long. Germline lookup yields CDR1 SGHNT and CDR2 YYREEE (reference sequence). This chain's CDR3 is CASSLGGANSPLHF. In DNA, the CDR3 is TGTGCCAGCAGCTTAGGGGGGGCTAATTCACCCCTCCACTTT.

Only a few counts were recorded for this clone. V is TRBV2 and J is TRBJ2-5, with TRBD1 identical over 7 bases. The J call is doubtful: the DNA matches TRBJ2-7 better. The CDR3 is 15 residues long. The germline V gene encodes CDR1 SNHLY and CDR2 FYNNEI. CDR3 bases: TGTGCCAGCAGTGAGACATCGACAGGGTCCTACGAGCAGTACTTC. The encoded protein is CASSETSTGSYEQYF.

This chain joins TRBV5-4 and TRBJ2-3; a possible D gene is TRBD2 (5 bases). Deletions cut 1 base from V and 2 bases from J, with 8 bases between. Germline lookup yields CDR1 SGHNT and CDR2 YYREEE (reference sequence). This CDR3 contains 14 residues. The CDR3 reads CASSLNDYTDTQYF. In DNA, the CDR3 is TGTGCCAGCAGCTTGAACGACTACACAGATACGCAGTATTTT. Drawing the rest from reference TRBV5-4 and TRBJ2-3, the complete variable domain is ETGVTQSPTHLIKTRGQQVTLRCSSQSGHNTVSWYQQALGQGPQFIFQYYREEENGRGNFPPRFSGLQFPNYSSELNVNALELDDSALYLCASSLNDYTDTQYFGPGTRLTVL.

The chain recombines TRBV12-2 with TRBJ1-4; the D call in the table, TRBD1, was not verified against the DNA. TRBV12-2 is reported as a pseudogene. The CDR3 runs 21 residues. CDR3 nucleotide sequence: TGTGCAAGTCGCTTAGATGGATCGGGCGCGGCAGGGGGTTCCCCTAATGAAAAACTGTTTTTT. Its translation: CASRLDGSGAAGGSPNEKLFF.

CDR3 sequence: CASGHPDTQYF. The CDR3 DNA sequence: TGTGCCAGCGGGCACCCAGATACGCAGTATTTT. The chain uses TRBV2 and TRBJ2-3; the D is unclear. This CDR3 contains 11 residues. Germline V gives CDR1 SNHLY, CDR2 FYNNEI. Deletions cut 8 bases from V and 4 bases from J, with 7 bases between. Full variable domain (remainder filled in from reference TRBV2 and TRBJ2-3): EPEVTQTPSHQVTQMGQEVILRCVPISNHLYFYWYRQILGQKVEFLVSFYNNEISEKSEIFDDQFSVERPDGSNFTLKIRSTKLEDSAMYFCASGHPDTQYFGPGTRLTVL.

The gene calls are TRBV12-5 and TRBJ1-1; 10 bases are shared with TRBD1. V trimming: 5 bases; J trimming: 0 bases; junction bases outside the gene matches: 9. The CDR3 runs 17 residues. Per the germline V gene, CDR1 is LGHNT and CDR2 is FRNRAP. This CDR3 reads CASGRQGASVMNTEAFF. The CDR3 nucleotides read TGTGCTAGTGGTAGACAGGGGGCCTCCGTCATGAACACTGAAGCTTTCTTT. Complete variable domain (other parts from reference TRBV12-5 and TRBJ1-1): DARVTQTPRHKVTEMGQEVTMRCQPILGHNTVFWYRQTMMQGLELLAYFRNRAPLDDSGMPKDRFSAEMPDATLATLKIQPSEPRDSAVYFCASGRQGASVMNTEAFFGQGTRLTVV.

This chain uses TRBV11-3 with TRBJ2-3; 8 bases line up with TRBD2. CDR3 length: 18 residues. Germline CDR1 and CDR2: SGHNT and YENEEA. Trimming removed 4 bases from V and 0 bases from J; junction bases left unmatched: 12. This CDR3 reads CASSSMAGGPPSTDTQYF. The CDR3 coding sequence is TGTGCCAGCAGCTCCATGGCGGGGGGACCGCCTAGCACAGATACGCAGTATTTT.

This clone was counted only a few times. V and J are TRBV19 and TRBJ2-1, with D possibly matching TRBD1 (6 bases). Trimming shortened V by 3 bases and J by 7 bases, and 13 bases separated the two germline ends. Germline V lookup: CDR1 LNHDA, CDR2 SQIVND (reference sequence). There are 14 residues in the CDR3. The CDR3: CASSISQGPNEQFF. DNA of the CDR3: TGTGCCAGTAGTATTAGTCAGGGGCCGAATGAGCAGTTCTTC.

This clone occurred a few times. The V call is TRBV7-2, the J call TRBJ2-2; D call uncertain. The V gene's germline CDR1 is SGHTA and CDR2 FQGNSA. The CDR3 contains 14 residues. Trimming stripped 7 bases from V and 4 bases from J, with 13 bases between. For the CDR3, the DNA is TGTGCCAGCAAATTCGAACCGAGCACCGGGGAGCTGTTTTTT. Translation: CASKFEPSTGELFF. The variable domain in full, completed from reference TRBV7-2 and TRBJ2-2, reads GAGVSQSPSNKVTEKGKDVELRCDPISGHTALYWYRQSLGQGLEFLIYFQGNSAPDKSGLPSDRFSAERTGGSVSTLTIQRTQQEDSAVYLCASKFEPSTGELFFGEGSRLTVL.

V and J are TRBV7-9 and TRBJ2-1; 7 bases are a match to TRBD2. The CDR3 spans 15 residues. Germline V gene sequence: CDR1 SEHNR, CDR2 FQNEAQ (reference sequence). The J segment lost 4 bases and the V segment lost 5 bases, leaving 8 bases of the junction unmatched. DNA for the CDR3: TGTGCCAGCAGCCCTGAGGCGGGGGAGTACAATGAGCAGTTCTTC. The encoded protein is CASSPEAGEYNEQFF.

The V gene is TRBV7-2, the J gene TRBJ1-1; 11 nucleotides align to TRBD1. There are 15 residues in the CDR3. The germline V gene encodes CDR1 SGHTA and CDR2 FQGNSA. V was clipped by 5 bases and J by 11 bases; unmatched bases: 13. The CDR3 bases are TGTGCCAGCAGCGCTCCCGGGACAGGGGGGACGGGGGCTTTCTTT. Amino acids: CASSAPGTGGTGAFF.

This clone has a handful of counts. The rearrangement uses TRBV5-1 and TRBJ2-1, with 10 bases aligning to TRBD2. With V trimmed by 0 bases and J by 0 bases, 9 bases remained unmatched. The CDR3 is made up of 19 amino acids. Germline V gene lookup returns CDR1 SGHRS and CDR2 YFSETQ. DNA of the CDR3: TGCGCCAGCAGCTTGGCCCCTAGCGGGGGCCCGAGCTCCTACAATGAGCAGTTCTTC. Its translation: CASSLAPSGGPSSYNEQFF.

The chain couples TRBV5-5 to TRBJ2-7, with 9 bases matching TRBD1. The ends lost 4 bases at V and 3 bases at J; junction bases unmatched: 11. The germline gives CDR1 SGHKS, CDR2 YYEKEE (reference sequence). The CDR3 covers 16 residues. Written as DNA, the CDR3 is TGTGCCAGCAGCGCTACCGGGACAGGGTTGAGCTACGAGCAGTACTTC. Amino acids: CASSATGTGLSYEQYF.

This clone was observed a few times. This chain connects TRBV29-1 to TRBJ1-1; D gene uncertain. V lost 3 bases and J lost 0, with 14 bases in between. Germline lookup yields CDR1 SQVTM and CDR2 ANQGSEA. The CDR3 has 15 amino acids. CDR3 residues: CSVDSGWGMNTEAFF. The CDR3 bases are TGCAGCGTTGACTCGGGGTGGGGTATGAACACTGAAGCTTTCTTT.

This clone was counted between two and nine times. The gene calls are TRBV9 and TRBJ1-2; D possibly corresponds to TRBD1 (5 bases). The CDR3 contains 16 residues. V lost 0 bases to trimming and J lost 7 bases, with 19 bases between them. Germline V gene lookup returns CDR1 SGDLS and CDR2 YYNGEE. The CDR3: CASSVAGDGREGGYTF. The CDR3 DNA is TGTGCCAGCAGCGTAGCTGGGGACGGCAGGGAGGGTGGCTACACCTTC.

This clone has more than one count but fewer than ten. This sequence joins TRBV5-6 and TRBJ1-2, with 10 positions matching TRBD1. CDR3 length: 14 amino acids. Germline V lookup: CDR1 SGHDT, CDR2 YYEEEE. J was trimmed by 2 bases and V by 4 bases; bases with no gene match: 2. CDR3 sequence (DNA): TGTGCCAGCAGCCTGGACAGGGGGAACTATGGCTACACCTTC. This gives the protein CASSLDRGNYGYTF.

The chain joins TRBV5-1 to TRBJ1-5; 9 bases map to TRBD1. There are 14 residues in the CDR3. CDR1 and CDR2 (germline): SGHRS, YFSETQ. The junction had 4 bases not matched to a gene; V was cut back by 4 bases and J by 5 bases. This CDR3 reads CASSLTGGDQPQHF. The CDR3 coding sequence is TGCGCCAGCAGCCTGACAGGGGGAGATCAGCCCCAGCATTTT.